This T cell receptor (beta chain) was documented in a study of T cells after yellow fever vaccination (dated by TCRdb to between 2018 and 2021). In the study overall: The SMART-Seq v4 Ultra Low Input RNA kit was used to prepare libraries from fractions with low cell numbers. To follow T-cell clones before and after primary and booster YFV17D yellow fever vaccination, bulk TCR alpha and beta repertoires were sequenced over time. Two healthy male donors made up the cohort, one aged 18 to 30 years and the other aged 30 to 40 years. Bulk PBMC replicates and cell subsets were isolated from blood drawn at multiple timepoints before and after both primary and secondary immunization.

Interpreted using the paper, the treatment or condition label stands for: live attenuated yellow fever vaccine strain. At each blood-draw timepoint, two biological replicates of bulk PBMCs were obtained. PBMCs were isolated from peripheral blood using a standard Ficoll-Paque protocol. TriZol was used to extract RNA from bulk PBMCs, CD4 and CD8 fractions, and dextramer-positive and dextramer-negative fractions. General findings and caveats noted by the study authors: A small fraction of clonotypes showed up in both the CD4 and CD8 compartments, probably as a result of convergent recombination. Computational filtering was required because FACS-sorted repertoires could contain abundant contaminating clonotypes from the bulk population. The secondary T-cell response was found to be weaker but faster than the primary response, with a peak reached on day 5 rather than on day 15. The study included only two donors, which limits how far the findings can be generalized. After the booster, most of the clones that had expanded following primary vaccination were detected again (96% of CD4 and around nine tenths of CD8), which suggests that memory was broadly maintained.

TCR cDNA was synthesized by 5'RACE template switching, which introduced a universal primer site and unique molecular identifiers. Priming for cDNA synthesis came from both the TCR alpha and TCR beta constant segments. Libraries were amplified in two PCR steps, with sample barcodes and sequencing adapters added in the second step. Libraries were sequenced on Illumina HiSeq 2500 (2x100 bp) or NovaSeq (2x150 bp). Processing in the source paper ran as follows. Demultiplexing of reads and collapsing into UMI consensus sequences were performed with MIGEC, and V(D)J alignment was carried out with MiXCR. Vaccine-responding clonotypes were identified with edgeR using replicate PBMC samples, with FDR below 0.01 and a log2 fold change above 5 up to day 15 being required. Bulk clonotypes were assigned CD4 or CD8 identity according to which sequenced CD4 or CD8 repertoire held them at higher abundance. TCRdb passed the public sequencing reads through fastp at Q25 and MiXCR, retaining productive beta sequences. Here each entry gathers all rows of one CDR3 protein and keeps the most common genes and DNA. The V and J calls and clone size are TCRdb's, not the authors'. Within this sample are hundreds of thousands of distinct CDR3 sequences, with 8.1% of them counted one time only. The ten most abundant clones make up 15% to 20% of the sample.

This clonotype has ten or more counts. Its antigen is currently not known. The record has no base qualities; no much larger clone is one base away. The TCR sequence derives from a young man who received the YFV17D yellow fever vaccine. The sequencing here drew on PBMCs, taken approximately 40 days after the first yellow fever vaccination.

The CDR3 region reads CASKRREVFNSPLHF. The nucleotide sequence reads TGTGCCAGCAAACGCAGGGAAGTGTTTAATTCACCCCTCCACTTT. This receptor chain uses TRBV12-3 or TRBV12-4 and TRBJ1-6; the D gene is perhaps TRBD1, from 5 matching bases. The CDR3, cysteine through phenylalanine, is 15 amino acids long. Of the read, only the CDR3 DNA is kept; its 45 bases are in frame from base 1. V is reduced by 7 bases and J by 6 bases, leaving a spacing of 16 bases between them.